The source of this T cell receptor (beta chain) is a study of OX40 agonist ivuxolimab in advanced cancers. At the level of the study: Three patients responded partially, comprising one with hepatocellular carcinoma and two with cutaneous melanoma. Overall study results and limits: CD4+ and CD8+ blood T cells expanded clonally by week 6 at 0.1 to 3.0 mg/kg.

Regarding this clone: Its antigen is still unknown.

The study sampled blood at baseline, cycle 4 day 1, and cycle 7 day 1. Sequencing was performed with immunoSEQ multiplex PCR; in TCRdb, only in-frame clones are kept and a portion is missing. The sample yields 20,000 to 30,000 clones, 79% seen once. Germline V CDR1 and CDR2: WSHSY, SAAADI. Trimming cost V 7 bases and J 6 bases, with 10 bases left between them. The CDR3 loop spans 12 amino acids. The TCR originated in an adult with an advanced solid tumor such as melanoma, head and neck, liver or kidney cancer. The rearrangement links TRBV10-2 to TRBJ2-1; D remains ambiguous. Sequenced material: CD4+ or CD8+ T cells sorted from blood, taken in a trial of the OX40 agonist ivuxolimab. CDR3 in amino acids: CASNVWRNEQFF. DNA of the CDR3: TGCGCCAGCAATGTCTGGCGCAATGAGCAGTTCTTC.